One T cell receptor beta chain is described in this entry. The target of this receptor is not known. There are no base qualities to consult, and no much larger clone falls within one base. Participants in the prospective study were enrolled through a virtual design, were aged about 18 to 89 years, and lived in roughly 24 United States geographic areas. To assign participants to cohorts, the prospective study relied on clinical history that participants themselves reported in a screening survey and a study questionnaire. Each participant in the prospective study had whole blood, serum and a nasopharyngeal or oropharyngeal swab collected by mobile phlebotomists. Additional blood draws and questionnaires over a 2-month period could optionally be provided by prospective study participants. Before DNA extraction, prospective study blood samples were shipped either frozen or at room temperature. This sample is drawn from a study of blood T cell repertoires in COVID-19 (dated by TCRdb to the early 2020s). As for the study more broadly: The collaborator samples originated in the United States, Italy and Spain and spanned the acute and convalescent phases of COVID-19. The material from the prospective study consisted of cDNA or gDNA derived from T cells, B-cell-depleted T cells, or PBMCs. Subjects who had been exposed to COVID-19, were actively infected with it, or had recovered from it provided the deeply sampled blood TCRbeta repertoires that made up the dataset. The repertoires were released in a freely available public database meant as a resource for research on the immune response to SARS-CoV-2. Samples came from the ongoing ImmuneRACE study (first 160 participants) plus 1,254 subjects from 6 global collaborators. Sample metadata almost always included a de-identified subject ID, COVID-19 status, age in years and sex. Where HLA class I and class II types were available, the types were taken from metadata supplied by the sample provider, not from assay-based typing. Results the study describes overall, beyond this receptor: The amount of clinical and demographic metadata varied by source and participant and was provided uncurated.

TCRbeta CDR3 regions were amplified from genomic DNA by means of the immunoSEQ Assay, a bias-controlled multiplex PCR. The paper's processing steps were these. Nucleated cell counts per sample were estimated from amplification of reference gene primers within the assay. Sequence reads were collapsed and filtered to measure the absolute abundance of every unique TCRbeta CDR3 rearrangement. For each sample, productive Simpson clonality was calculated by taking the square root of Simpson's diversity index across productive rearrangements. Sourced from immuneACCESS, this table was stored by TCRdb with only in-frame sequences that have V and J called. A share of the clones is absent; for the studies checked, an unresolved V gene accounts for under half, and the remainder has no known explanation. From that table come the V and J calls and clone size; the DNA was used to work out D and trimming. The sample yields around 230,000 clones; over 85% were counted once. Of the sample, about 4% is held by the ten largest clones.

Spanning cysteine to phenylalanine, the CDR3 consists of 16 amino acids. CDR3 DNA only is kept here, 48 bases in frame from base 1. Looking up the germline V gene yields CDR1 SNHLY and CDR2 FYNNEI. For this chain, trimming is 6 bases at the V end and 4 bases at the J end, and the number of junction bases without a gene match is 12. Sequenced input: PBMCs or T cells enriched from blood (not recorded which). The TCR was taken from a woman in her twenties or thirties with acute COVID-19. The chain uses TRBV2 and TRBJ1-2; TRBD1 matches 9 bases in the middle. The nucleotide sequence reads TGTGCCAGCAGCGCGGATTTACAGGGGGCCAGCTATGGCTACACCTTC. Translation gives CASSADLQGASYGYTF.